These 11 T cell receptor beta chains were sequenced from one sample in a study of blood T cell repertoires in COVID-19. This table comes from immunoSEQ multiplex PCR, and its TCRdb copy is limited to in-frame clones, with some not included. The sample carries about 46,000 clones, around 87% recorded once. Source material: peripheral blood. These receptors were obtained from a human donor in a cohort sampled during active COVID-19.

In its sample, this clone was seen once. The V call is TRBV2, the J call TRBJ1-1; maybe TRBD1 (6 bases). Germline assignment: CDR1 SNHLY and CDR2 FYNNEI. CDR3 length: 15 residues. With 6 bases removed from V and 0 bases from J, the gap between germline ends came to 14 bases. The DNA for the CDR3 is TGTGCCAGCAGACCTAGCAGGGGTTTGAACACTGAAGCTTTCTTT. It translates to CASRPSRGLNTEAFF. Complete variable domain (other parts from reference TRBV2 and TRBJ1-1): EPEVTQTPSHQVTQMGQEVILRCVPISNHLYFYWYRQILGQKVEFLVSFYNNEISEKSEIFDDQFSVERPDGSNFTLKIRSTKLEDSAMYFCASRPSRGLNTEAFFGQGTRLTVV.

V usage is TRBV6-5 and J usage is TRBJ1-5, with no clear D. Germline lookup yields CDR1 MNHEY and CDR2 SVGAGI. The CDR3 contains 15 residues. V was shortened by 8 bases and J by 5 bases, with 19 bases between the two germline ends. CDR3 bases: TGTGCCAGCCAAGCCTCGATCTTAATGGATCAGCCCCAGCATTTT. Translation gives CASQASILMDQPQHF.

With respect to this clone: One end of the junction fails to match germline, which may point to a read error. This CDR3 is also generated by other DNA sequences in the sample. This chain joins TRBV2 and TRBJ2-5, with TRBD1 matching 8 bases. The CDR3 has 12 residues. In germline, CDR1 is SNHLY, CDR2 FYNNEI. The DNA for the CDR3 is TGCGCCAGCCTGACAGGGGTCGAGACCCAGTACTTC. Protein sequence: CASLTGVETQYF.

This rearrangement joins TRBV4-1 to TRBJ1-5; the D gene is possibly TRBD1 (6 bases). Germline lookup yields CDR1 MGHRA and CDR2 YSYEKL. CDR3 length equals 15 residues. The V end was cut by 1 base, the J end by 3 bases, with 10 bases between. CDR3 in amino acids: CASSQATGYNQPQHF. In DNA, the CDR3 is TGCGCCAGCAGCCAAGCTACAGGGTACAATCAGCCCCAGCATTTT.

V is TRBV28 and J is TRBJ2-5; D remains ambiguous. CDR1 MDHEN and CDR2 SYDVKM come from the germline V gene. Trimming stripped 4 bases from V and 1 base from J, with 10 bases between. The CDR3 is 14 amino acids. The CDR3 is CASSSPSSQETQYF. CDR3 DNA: TGTGCCAGCAGTTCCCCTTCCAGCCAAGAGACCCAGTACTTC.

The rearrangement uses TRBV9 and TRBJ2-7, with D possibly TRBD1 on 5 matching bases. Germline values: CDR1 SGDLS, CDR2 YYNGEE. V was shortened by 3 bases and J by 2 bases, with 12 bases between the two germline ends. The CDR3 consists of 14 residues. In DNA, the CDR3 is TGTGCCAGCAGCGCCGACAGTAACGCCTACGAGCAGTACTTC. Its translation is CASSADSNAYEQYF.

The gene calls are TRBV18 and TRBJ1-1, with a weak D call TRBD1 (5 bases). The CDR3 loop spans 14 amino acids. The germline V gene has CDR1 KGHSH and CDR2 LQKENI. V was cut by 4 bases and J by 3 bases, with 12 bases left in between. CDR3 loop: CASSRATGDTEAFF. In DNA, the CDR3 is TGTGCCAGCTCACGCGCAACGGGGGACACTGAAGCTTTCTTT. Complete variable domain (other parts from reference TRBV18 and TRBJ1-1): NAGVMQNPRHLVRRRGQEARLRCSPMKGHSHVYWYRQLPEEGLKFMVYLQKENIIDESGMPKERFSAEFPKEGPSILRIQQVVRGDSAAYFCASSRATGDTEAFFGQGTRLTVV.

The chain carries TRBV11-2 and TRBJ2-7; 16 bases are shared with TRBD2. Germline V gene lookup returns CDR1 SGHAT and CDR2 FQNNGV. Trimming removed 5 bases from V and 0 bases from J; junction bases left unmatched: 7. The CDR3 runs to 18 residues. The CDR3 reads CASSPGTSGRAASYEQYF. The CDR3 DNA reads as TGTGCCAGCAGCCCCGGGACTAGCGGGAGGGCGGCCTCCTACGAGCAGTACTTC.

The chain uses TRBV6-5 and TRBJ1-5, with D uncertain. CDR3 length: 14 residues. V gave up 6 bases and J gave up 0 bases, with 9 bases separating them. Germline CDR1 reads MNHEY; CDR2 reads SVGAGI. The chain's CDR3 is CASRPYDSNQPQHF. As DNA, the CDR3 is TGTGCCAGCAGGCCCTATGATAGCAATCAGCCCCAGCATTTT.

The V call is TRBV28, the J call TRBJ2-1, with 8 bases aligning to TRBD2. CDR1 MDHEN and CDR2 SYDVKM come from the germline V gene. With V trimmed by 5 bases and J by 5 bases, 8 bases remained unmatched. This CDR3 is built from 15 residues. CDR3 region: CASSGAGAGDNEQFF. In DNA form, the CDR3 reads TGTGCCAGCAGTGGGGCGGGAGCGGGGGACAATGAGCAGTTCTTC.

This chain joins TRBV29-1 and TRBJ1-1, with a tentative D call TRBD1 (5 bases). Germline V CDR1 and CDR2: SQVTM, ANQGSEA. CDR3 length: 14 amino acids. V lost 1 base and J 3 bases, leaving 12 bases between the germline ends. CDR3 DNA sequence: TGCAGCGTTGAAGTTCCAGGGAGGGACACTGAAGCTTTCTTT. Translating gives CSVEVPGRDTEAFF.